Listed here are 8 T cell receptor beta chains from one sample, sequenced in a study of blood T cell repertoires in COVID-19. Produced via immunoSEQ multiplex PCR; TCRdb's table is partial and in-frame only. Of about 190,000 clones listed, more than 70% were seen once; the top ten hold about 6.6%. What was sequenced was peripheral blood. Receptors were obtained from a middle-aged woman who had recovered from COVID-19.

The CDR3 here is CASSLGRNNEQFF. In nucleotides, the CDR3 is TGTGCCAGCAGCTTAGGGAGAAACAATGAGCAGTTCTTC. The chain links TRBV11-2 to TRBJ2-1; the D is unclear. CDR1 is SGHAT, CDR2 FQNNGV, per germline. V dropped 1 base and J dropped 5 bases, with 6 bases sitting between them. The CDR3 is 13 amino acids.

The genes are TRBV10-3 and TRBJ2-1, with D possibly TRBD1 on 5 matching bases. This CDR3 is 11 amino acids long. Germline CDR1 is ENHRY and CDR2 is SYGVKD. V lost 2 bases to trimming and J lost 13 bases, with 9 bases between them. The CDR3 sequence is CAISESQGQFF. The CDR3 DNA is TGTGCCATCAGTGAGAGTCAGGGCCAGTTCTTC.

J is TRBJ1-5 and V is TRBV7-2; D gene unclear. Germline CDR1 SGHTA, CDR2 FQGNSA. The CDR3 is made up of 15 amino acids. Trimming pared 1 base from V and 4 bases from J, leaving 11 bases between. For the CDR3, the DNA is TGTGCCAGCAGCTTAGTTGGATGGGAGAATCAGCCCCAGCATTTT. This codes for CASSLVGWENQPQHF.

The chain has TRBV19 and TRBJ2-1, with a possible D match to TRBD1 (6 bases). Trimming removed 9 bases from V and 3 bases from J, with 18 bases in between. CDR1 and CDR2 (germline): LNHDA, SQIVND (reference sequence). The CDR3 covers 15 residues. The DNA for the CDR3 is TGTGCCAGCCGACTACAGGGATGGGACTACAATGAGCAGTTCTTC. This translates into CASRLQGWDYNEQFF.

This clone has a handful of counts. This sequence joins TRBV2 and TRBJ2-7; TRBD1 matches 7 bases. V trimming: 7 bases; J trimming: 6 bases; junction bases outside the gene matches: 15. Looked up from germline, CDR1 is SNHLY and CDR2 is FYNNEI. This CDR3 comprises 15 residues. CDR3 protein: CASTIDATPGGEQYF. In DNA form, the CDR3 reads TGTGCCAGCACCATCGACGCCACCCCAGGGGGCGAGCAGTACTTC.

V usage is TRBV4-1 and J usage is TRBJ1-4; possibly TRBD1 for D (5 bases). CDR1 is MGHRA and CDR2 is YSYEKL in the germline V gene. Trimming cost V 0 bases and J 2 bases, with 10 bases left between them. This CDR3 spans 16 amino acids. CDR3 residues: CASSQDGSGTNEKLFF. The CDR3 DNA reads as TGCGCCAGCAGCCAAGATGGGTCAGGGACTAATGAAAAACTGTTTTTT.

V and J are TRBV3-1 (or the pseudogene TRBV3-2) and TRBJ1-6; D possibly corresponds to TRBD1 (5 bases). CDR1 and CDR2 (germline): LGHDT, YNNKEL (reference sequence). The V end lost 1 base, the J end lost 6 bases, and 7 bases lay between the germline ends. CDR3 length equals 14 residues. CDR3 sequence (DNA): TGTGCCAGCAGCCAAGGGAGGGGTAATTCACCCCTCCACTTT. Translating gives CASSQGRGNSPLHF.

This chain links TRBV11-3 with TRBJ1-1; maybe TRBD1 (6 bases). Per the germline V gene, CDR1 is SGHNT and CDR2 is YENEEA. CDR3 size: 13 residues. The V end lost 2 bases, the J end lost 3 bases, and 7 bases lay between the germline ends. CDR3 protein: CASSLYRDTEAFF. The CDR3 DNA follows: TGTGCCAGCAGCTTATACAGGGACACTGAAGCTTTCTTT.